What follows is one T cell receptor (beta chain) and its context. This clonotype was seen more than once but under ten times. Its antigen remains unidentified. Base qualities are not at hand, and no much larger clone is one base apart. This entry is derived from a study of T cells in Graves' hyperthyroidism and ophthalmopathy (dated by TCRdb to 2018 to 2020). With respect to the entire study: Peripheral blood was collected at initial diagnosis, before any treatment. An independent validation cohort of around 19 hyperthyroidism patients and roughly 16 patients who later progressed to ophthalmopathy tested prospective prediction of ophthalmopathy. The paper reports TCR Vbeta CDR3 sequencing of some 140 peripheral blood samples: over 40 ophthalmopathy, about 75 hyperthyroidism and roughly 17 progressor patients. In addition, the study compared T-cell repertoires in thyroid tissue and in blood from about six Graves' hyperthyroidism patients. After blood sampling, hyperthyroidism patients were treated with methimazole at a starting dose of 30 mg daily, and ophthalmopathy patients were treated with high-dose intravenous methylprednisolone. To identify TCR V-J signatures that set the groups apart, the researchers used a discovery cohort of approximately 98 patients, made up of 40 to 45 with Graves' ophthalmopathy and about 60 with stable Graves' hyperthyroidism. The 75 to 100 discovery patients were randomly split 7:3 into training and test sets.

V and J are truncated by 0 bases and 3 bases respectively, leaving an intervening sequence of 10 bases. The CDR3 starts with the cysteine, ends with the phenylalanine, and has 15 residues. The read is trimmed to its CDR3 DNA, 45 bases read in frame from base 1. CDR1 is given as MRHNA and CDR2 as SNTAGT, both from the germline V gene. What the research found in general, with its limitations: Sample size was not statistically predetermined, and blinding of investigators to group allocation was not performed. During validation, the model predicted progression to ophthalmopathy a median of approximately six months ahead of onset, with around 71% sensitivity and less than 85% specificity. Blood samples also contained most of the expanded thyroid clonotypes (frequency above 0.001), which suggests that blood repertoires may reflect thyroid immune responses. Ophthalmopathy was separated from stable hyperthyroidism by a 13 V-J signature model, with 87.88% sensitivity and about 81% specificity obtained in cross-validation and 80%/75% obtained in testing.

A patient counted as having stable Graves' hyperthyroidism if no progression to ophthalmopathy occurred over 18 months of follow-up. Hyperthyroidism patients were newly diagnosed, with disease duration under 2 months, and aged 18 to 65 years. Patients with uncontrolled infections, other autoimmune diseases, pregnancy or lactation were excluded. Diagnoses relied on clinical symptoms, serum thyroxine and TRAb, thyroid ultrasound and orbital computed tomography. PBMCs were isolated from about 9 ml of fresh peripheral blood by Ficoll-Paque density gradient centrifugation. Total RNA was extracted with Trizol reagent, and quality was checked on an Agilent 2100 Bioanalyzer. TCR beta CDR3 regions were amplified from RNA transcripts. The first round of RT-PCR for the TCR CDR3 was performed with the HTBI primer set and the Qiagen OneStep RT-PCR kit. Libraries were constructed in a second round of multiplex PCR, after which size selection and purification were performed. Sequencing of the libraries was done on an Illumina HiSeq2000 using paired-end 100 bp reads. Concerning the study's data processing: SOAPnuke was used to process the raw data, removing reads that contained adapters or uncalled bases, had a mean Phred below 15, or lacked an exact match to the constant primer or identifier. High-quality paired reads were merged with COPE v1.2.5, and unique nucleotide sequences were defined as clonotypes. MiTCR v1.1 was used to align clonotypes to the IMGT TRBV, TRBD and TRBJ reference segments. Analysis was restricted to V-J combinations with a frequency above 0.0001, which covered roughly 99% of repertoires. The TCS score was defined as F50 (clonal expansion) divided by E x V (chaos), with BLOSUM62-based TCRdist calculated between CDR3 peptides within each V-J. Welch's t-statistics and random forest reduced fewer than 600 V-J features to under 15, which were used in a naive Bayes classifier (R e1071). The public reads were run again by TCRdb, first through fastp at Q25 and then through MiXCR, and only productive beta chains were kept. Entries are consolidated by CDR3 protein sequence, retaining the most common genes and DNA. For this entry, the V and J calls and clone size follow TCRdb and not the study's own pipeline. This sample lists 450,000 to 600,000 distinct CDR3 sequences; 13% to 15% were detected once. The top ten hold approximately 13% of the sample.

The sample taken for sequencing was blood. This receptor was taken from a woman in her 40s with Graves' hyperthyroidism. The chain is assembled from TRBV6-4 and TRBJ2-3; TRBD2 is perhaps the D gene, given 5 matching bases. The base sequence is TGTGCCAGCAGTGACTCGTCGCTAGCTACAGATACGCAGTATTTT. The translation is CASSDSSLATDTQYF.